These T cell receptor beta chains were read from a single sample in a study of blood T cells in healthy people across ages. In TCRdb, the 5' RACE reads were re-called with MiXCR into one record per CDR3 protein. The data hold 660,000 or so distinct CDR3 sequences, with about 53% observed a single time. Material for sequencing was blood. The receptors were sampled from a man in his sixties in good health. CDR3s include the opening cysteine and the closing phenylalanine or tryptophan. A D gene is named only where the DNA matches it firmly. Rows may omit the clone size; those that give it use once, few, many or a size class.

.	TRBV3-1	TRBJ2-5	.	CASSQNTRETQYF	TGTGCCAGCAGCCAAAACACTAGGGAGACCCAGTACTTC
.	TRBV5-1	TRBJ2-3	TRBD2	CASSSLLAGGRTDTQYF	TGCGCCAGCAGCTCTCTCTTAGCGGGGGGGCGGACAGATACGCAGTATTTT
.	TRBV7-2	TRBJ2-3	TRBD2	CASSHRLASTDTQYF	TGTGCCAGCAGCCATCGACTAGCTTCCACAGATACGCAGTATTTT
.	TRBV27	TRBJ1-2	.	CASRPGRSYGNTF	TGTGCCAGCAGGCCGGGCAGAAGCTATGGCAACACCTTC
.	TRBV7-2	TRBJ1-2	.	CASSQGLGGKLGYTF	TGTGCCAGCAGCCAAGGCCTTGGGGGAAAACTTGGCTACACCTTC
once	TRBV5-1	TRBJ2-7	TRBD1	CASSPGQSFYEQYF	TGCGCCAGCAGCCCGGGACAGTCCTTCTACGAGCAGTACTTC
.	TRBV10-3	TRBJ2-6	TRBD1	CAITPGGSGANVLTF	TGTGCCATCACCCCAGGGGGCTCTGGGGCCAACGTCCTGACTTTC
few	TRBV27	TRBJ2-7	.	CASSLGGGGAGYEQYF	TGTGCCAGCAGTTTAGGGGGCGGCGGAGCTGGCTACGAGCAGTACTTC
.	TRBV6-5	TRBJ2-3	.	CASSYSTQRPDTQYF	TGTGCCAGCAGTTACTCGACTCAAAGGCCCGATACGCAGTATTTT
few	TRBV28	TRBJ1-1	TRBD1	CASSPTPTGTVTEAFF	TGTGCCAGCAGCCCAACCCCGACAGGGACTGTAACTGAAGCTTTCTTT
few	TRBV20-1	TRBJ2-1	.	CSASGGGRDEQFF	TGCAGTGCTAGCGGCGGGGGCAGGGATGAGCAGTTCTTC
.	TRBV24-1	TRBJ2-3	.	CATSDPTPGTQYF	TGTGCCACCAGTGATCCTACACCGGGGACGCAGTATTTT
.	TRBV6-2/TRBV6-3	TRBJ2-2	TRBD2	CASSYSPGLNTGELFF	TGTGCCAGCAGTTACTCCCCGGGACTAAACACCGGGGAGCTGTTTTTT
once	TRBV5-1	TRBJ2-1	.	CASTSGWDEQFF	TGCGCCAGCACGTCAGGTTGGGATGAGCAGTTCTTC
few	TRBV7-2	TRBJ1-2	.	CASSFRGQYYGYTF	TGTGCCAGCAGCTTTCGGGGGCAATACTATGGCTACACCTTC
.	TRBV20-1	TRBJ2-3	.	CSARASDADTQYF	TGCAGTGCTAGAGCGTCAGACGCAGATACGCAGTATTTT
.	TRBV4-2	TRBJ1-2	.	CASSRLQDEHTF	TGTGCCAGCAGCCGACTCCAGGACGAACACACCTTC
many	TRBV29-1	TRBJ2-5	TRBD1	CSAVQGAAETQYF	TGCAGCGCCGTACAGGGGGCTGCGGAGACCCAGTACTTC
.	TRBV7-6	TRBJ2-1	.	CASSANGEDHNEQFF	TGCGCCAGCAGCGCAAATGGGGAAGACCACAATGAGCAGTTCTTC
.	TRBV4-1	TRBJ2-5	.	CASSQDRGGFQETQYF	TGCGCCAGCAGCCAAGACAGGGGGGGTTTCCAAGAGACCCAGTACTTC
few	TRBV11-3	TRBJ2-2	TRBD2	CASSLAGGPGELFF	TGTGCCAGCAGCCTAGCGGGGGGGCCCGGGGAGCTGTTTTTT
many	TRBV5-1	TRBJ2-6	TRBD1	CASSLSPDRASGANVLTF	TGCGCCAGCAGCTTGTCGCCGGACAGGGCCTCTGGGGCCAACGTCCTGACTTTC
.	TRBV4-2	TRBJ2-1	TRBD2	CASSHRGGEQFF	TGTGCCAGCAGCCATCGCGGGGGTGAGCAGTTCTTC
.	TRBV20-1	TRBJ1-2	TRBD1	CSAERQGESLYGYTF	TGCAGTGCGGAAAGACAGGGGGAAAGCCTCTATGGCTACACCTTC
.	TRBV3-1	TRBJ2-5	.	CASSPARTGYQETQYF	TGTGCCAGCAGCCCGGCCAGAACAGGGTATCAAGAGACCCAGTACTTC
few	TRBV4-1	TRBJ2-1	TRBD2	CASSLRELAGGFRNEQFF	TGCGCCAGCAGCCTCCGAGAGCTAGCGGGGGGGTTTCGCAATGAGCAGTTCTTC
.	TRBV18	TRBJ2-7	.	CASSPQTRGAGSYEQYF	TGTGCCAGCTCACCCCAGACTAGGGGGGCAGGCTCCTACGAGCAGTACTTC
once	TRBV25-1	TRBJ2-1	.	CASSDPRSGDNEQFF	TGTGCCAGCAGTGACCCGCGGAGTGGGGACAATGAGCAGTTCTTC
few	TRBV15	TRBJ2-4	.	CATSARTNTKNIQYF	TGTGCCACCAGCGCCAGGACTAACACCAAAAACATTCAGTACTTC
.	TRBV20-1	TRBJ2-4	.	CSAWDGAKNIQYF	TGCAGTGCATGGGACGGAGCCAAAAACATTCAGTACTTC
few	TRBV20-1	TRBJ1-1	.	CSASGGITEAFF	TGCAGTGCTAGTGGCGGAATCACTGAAGCTTTCTTT
.	TRBV27	TRBJ2-4	.	CASSQGRQNIQYF	TGTGCCAGCAGCCAGGGGCGCCAAAACATTCAGTACTTC
.	TRBV9	TRBJ2-7	.	CASSKRTQQNEQYF	TGTGCCAGCAGCAAAAGGACTCAACAGAACGAGCAGTACTTC
few	TRBV5-1	TRBJ2-1	TRBD2	CASSAGLAGYNEQFF	TGCGCCAGCAGCGCCGGACTAGCGGGATACAATGAGCAGTTCTTC
few	TRBV4-1	TRBJ2-5	TRBD2	CASSLDGTSGEETQYF	TGCGCCAGCAGCCTAGATGGGACTAGCGGGGAAGAGACCCAGTACTTC
few	TRBV7-2	TRBJ2-5	.	CASSLARGLETQYF	TGTGCCAGCAGCTTAGCGCGGGGCTTGGAGACCCAGTACTTC
once	TRBV20-1	TRBJ1-1	TRBD1	CSARAGTGDGTEAFF	TGCAGTGCTAGAGCTGGGACAGGGGATGGAACTGAAGCTTTCTTT
few	TRBV5-1	TRBJ1-1	TRBD1	CASSLDRGSTEAFF	TGTGCCAGCAGCCTAGACAGGGGTTCGACTGAAGCTTTCTTT
.	TRBV18	TRBJ2-5	.	CASSRQSGETQYF	TGTGCCAGCTCACGACAGAGTGGGGAGACCCAGTACTTC
.	TRBV11-2	TRBJ2-5	.	CASSPFPGGGETQYF	TGTGCCAGCAGCCCTTTCCCCGGGGGAGGAGAGACCCAGTACTTC
.	TRBV12-3/TRBV12-4	TRBJ2-5	.	CASMGRGVTQYF	TGTGCCAGCATGGGGCGAGGGGTGACCCAGTACTTC
.	TRBV2	TRBJ2-1	TRBD2	CASSQMATSGGIEQFF	TGTGCCAGCAGTCAAATGGCGACTAGCGGGGGGATTGAGCAGTTCTTC
.	TRBV20-1	TRBJ1-2	.	CSAAGAPGYGYTF	TGCAGTGCTGCGGGGGCCCCTGGCTATGGCTACACCTTC
once	TRBV6-6	TRBJ2-6	.	CASSSTGNVLTF	TGTGCCAGCAGCTCCACGGGCAACGTCCTGACTTTC
.	TRBV20-1	TRBJ1-6	.	CSARERSGLPNSPLHF	TGCAGTGCTAGAGAGCGTTCAGGGCTTCCTAATTCACCCCTCCACTTT
.	TRBV29-1	TRBJ1-1	TRBD1	CSVMTGSMTEAFF	TGCAGCGTCATGACAGGGTCAATGACTGAAGCTTTCTTT
few	TRBV6-2/TRBV6-3	TRBJ2-5	TRBD2	CASSTTSGGLSTQYF	TGTGCCAGCAGCACGACTAGCGGGGGGCTGTCGACCCAGTACTTC
.	TRBV20-1	TRBJ1-2	TRBD1	CSASPPEGQNSNYGYTF	TGCAGTGCTAGCCCCCCCGAGGGACAGAACTCCAACTATGGCTACACCTTC
.	TRBV2	TRBJ1-2	.	CASSGQAPYGYTF	TGTGCCAGCAGTGGACAGGCCCCCTATGGCTACACCTTC
.	TRBV28	TRBJ2-1	.	CASSLTRATQFF	TGTGCCAGCAGTTTAACCCGGGCGACCCAGTTCTTC
many	TRBV6-5	TRBJ2-6	TRBD2	CATKTSGGVLTF	TGTGCCACCAAGACTAGCGGGGGCGTCCTGACTTTC